This T cell receptor beta chain is from a study of response to subunit inactivated influenza vaccine. Study findings and constraints: Few new T cells, the authors suggested, are recruited by each seasonal influenza vaccination.

The germline gives CDR1 DFQATT, CDR2 SNEGSKA (reference sequence). The CDR3 length is 12 residues. V was trimmed by 3 bases and J by 3 bases, leaving 7 bases between them. TCRdb reprocessed the RT-PCR reads via MiXCR and lists one record per CDR3 protein. This table has roughly 780,000 distinct CDR3 sequences, about 18% appearing once. A remark on this clonotype: Its specificity is unknown.

The source of this sequence is a man aged 45-60 years who received an inactivated influenza vaccine. The sample here was PBMCs from blood, taken 4 to 6 days after vaccination. The chain employs TRBV20-1 and TRBJ2-3, with no clear D. In DNA, the CDR3 is TGCAGTGCTAGTATGGCAACAGATACGCAGTATTTT. It encodes CSASMATDTQYF.